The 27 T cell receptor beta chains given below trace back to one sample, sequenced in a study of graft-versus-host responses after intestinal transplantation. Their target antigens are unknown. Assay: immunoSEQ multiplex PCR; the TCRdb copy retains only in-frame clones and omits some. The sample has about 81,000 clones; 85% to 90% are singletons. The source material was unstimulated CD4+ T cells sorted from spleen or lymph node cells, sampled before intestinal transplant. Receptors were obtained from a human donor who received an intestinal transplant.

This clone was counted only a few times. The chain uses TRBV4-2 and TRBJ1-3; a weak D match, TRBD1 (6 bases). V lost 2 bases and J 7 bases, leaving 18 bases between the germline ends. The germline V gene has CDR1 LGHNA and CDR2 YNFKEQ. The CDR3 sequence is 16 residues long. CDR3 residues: CASSQLQGRGRNTIYF. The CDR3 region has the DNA TGTGCCAGCAGCCAACTACAGGGAAGGGGTCGGAACACCATATATTTT.

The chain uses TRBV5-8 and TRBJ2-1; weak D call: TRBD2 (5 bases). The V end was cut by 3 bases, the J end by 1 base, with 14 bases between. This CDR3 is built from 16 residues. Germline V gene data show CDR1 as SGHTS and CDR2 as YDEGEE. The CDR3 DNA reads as TGTGCCAGCAGCTCGGGATTGTCCACGTCCTACAATGAGCAGTTCTTC. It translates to CASSSGLSTSYNEQFF.

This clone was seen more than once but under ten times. CDR3 amino acids: CASSLTTGGQGANSPLHF. The CDR3 bases are TGTGCCAGCAGCTTAACGACCGGGGGACAGGGTGCGAATTCACCCCTCCACTTT. The genes are TRBV7-6 and TRBJ1-6, with 9 positions matching TRBD1. Trimming took 2 bases from V and 7 from J; bases not matched to a gene: 12. CDR3 length equals 18 residues. From germline, CDR1 is SGHVS and CDR2 FNYEAQ.

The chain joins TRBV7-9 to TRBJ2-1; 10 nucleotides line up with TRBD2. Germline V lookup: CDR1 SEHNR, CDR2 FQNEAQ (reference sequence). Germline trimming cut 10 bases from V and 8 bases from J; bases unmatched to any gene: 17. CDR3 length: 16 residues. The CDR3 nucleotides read TGTGCCAACAACAAAGCTCTCAGCGGGGGGGCGGATGAGCAGTTCTTC. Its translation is CANNKALSGGADEQFF.

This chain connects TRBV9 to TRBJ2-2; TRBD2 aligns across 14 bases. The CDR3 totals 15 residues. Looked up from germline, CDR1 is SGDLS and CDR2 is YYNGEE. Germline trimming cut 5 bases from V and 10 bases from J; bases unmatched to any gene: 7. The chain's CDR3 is CASSRLAGGTEELFF. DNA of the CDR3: TGTGCCAGCAGTCGACTAGCGGGGGGGACGGAGGAGCTGTTTTTT.

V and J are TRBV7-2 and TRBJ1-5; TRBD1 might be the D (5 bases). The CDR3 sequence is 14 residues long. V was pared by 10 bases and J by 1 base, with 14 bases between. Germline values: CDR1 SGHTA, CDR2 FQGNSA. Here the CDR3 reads CATNRQGSNQPQHF. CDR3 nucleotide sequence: TGTGCCACCAATCGTCAGGGAAGCAATCAGCCCCAGCATTTT.

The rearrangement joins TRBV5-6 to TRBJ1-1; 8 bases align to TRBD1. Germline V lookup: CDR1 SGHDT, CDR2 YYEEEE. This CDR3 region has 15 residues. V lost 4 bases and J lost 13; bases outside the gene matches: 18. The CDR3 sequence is CASSLRGQNTGGIFF. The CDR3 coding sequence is TGTGCCAGCAGCCTGCGGGGGCAAAACACAGGGGGAATTTTCTTT.

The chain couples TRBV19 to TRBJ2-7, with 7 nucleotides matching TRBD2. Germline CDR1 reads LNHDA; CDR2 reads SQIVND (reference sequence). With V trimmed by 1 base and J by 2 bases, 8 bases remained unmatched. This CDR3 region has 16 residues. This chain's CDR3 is CASSIVGSGAPYEQYF. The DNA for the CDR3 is TGTGCCAGTAGTATAGTCGGGAGCGGGGCGCCCTACGAGCAGTACTTC.

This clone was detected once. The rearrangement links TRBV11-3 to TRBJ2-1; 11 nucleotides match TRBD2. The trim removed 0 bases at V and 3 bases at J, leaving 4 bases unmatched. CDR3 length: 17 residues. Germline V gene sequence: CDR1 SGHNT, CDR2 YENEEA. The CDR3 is CASSLEGSGRGYNEQFF. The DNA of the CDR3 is TGTGCCAGCAGCTTAGAAGGTAGCGGGAGGGGCTACAATGAGCAGTTCTTC.

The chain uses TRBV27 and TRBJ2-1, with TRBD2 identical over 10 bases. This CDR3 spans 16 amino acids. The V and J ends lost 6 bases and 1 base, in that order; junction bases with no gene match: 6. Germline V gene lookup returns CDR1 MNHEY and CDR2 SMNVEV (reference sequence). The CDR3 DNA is TGTGCCAGCAGCCTAGCGGGAGCCTGGTCCTACAATGAGCAGTTCTTC. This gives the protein CASSLAGAWSYNEQFF.

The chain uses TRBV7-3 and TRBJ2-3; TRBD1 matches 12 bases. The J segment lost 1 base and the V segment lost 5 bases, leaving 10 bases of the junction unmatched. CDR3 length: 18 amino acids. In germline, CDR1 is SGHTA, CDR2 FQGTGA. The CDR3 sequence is CASSLNLGQGAGTDTQYF. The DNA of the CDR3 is TGTGCCAGCAGCCTAAACCTGGGACAGGGGGCCGGCACAGATACGCAGTATTTT. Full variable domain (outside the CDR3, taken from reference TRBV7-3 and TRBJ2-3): GAGVSQTPSNKVTEKGKYVELRCDPISGHTALYWYRQSLGQGPEFLIYFQGTGAADDSGLPNDRFFAVRPEGSVSTLKIQRTERGDSAVYLCASSLNLGQGAGTDTQYFGPGTRLTVL.

The CDR3 sequence: CASSWGTGGYEQYF. In DNA, the CDR3 is TGTGCCAGCAGCTGGGGGACAGGGGGCTACGAGCAGTACTTC. V and J are TRBV5-6 and TRBJ2-7; 11 nucleotides match TRBD1. The V segment lost 3 bases and the J segment 3 bases; nucleotides outside the gene matches: 2. The CDR3 sequence is 14 residues long. Looked up from germline, CDR1 is SGHDT and CDR2 is YYEEEE.

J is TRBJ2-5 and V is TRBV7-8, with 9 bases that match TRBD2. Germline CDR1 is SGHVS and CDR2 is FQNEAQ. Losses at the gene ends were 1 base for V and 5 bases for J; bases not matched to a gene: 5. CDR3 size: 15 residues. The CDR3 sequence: CASSLGSSGMETQYF. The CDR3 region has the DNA TGTGCCAGCAGCTTAGGGTCTAGCGGGATGGAGACCCAGTACTTC.

The CDR3 region is CASSLPGLAGGPAKNIQYF. In DNA, the CDR3 is TGCGCCAGCAGCTTGCCGGGACTAGCGGGGGGGCCTGCCAAAAACATTCAGTACTTC. The chain is built from TRBV5-1 and TRBJ2-4; 16 bases map to TRBD2. Trimming removed 1 base from V and 1 base from J; junction bases left unmatched: 5. The CDR3 consists of 19 residues. CDR1 and CDR2 from the germline V gene are SGHRS and YFSETQ.

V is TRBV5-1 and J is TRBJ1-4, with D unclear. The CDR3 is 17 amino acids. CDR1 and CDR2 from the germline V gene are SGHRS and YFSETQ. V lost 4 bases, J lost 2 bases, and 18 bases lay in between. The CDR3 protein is CASSPGEGGVTNEKLFF. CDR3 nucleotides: TGCGCCAGCAGCCCCGGGGAGGGCGGGGTCACTAATGAAAAACTGTTTTTT.

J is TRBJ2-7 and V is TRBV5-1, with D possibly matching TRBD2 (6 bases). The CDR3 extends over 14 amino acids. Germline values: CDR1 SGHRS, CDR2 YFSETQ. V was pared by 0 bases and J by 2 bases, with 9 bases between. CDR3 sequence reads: CASSLDSGAYEQYF. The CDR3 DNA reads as TGCGCCAGCAGCTTGGATAGCGGTGCCTACGAGCAGTACTTC.

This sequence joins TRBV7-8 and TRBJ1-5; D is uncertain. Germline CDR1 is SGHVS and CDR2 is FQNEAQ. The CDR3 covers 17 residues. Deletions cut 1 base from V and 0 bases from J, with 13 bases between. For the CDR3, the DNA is TGTGCCAGCAGCTTAGTCCCCACACCGAATAGCAATCAGCCCCAGCATTTT. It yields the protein CASSLVPTPNSNQPQHF.

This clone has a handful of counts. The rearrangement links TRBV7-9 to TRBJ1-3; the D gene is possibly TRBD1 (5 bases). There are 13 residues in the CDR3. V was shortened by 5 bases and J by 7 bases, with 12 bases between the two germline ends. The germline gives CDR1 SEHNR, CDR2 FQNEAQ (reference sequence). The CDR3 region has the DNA TGTGCCAGCAGCGCCCGCCGGGGGAACACCATATATTTT. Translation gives CASSARRGNTIYF. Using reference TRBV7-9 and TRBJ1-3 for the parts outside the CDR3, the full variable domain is DTGVSQNPRHKITKRGQNVTFRCDPISEHNRLYWYRQTLGQGPEFLTYFQNEAQLEKSRLLSDRFSAERPKGSFSTLEIQRTEQGDSAMYLCASSARRGNTIYFGEGSWLTVV.

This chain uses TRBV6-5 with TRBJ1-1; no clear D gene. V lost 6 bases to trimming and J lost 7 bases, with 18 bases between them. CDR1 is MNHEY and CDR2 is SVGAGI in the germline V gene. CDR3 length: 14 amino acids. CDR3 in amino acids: CASRPTAKRLEAFF. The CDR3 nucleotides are TGTGCCAGCAGACCTACAGCAAAACGCCTTGAAGCTTTCTTT.

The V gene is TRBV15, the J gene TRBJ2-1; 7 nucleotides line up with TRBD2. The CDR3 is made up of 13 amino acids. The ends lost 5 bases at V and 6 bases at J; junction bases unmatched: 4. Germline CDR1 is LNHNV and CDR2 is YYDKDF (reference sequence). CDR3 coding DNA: TGTGCCACCAGCGCACTAGCGCGCAATGAGCAGTTCTTC. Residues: CATSALARNEQFF.

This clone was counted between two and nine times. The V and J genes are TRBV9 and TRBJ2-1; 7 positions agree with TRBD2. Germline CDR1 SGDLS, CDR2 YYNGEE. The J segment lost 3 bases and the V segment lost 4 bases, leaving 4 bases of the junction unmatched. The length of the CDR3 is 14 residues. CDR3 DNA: TGTGCCAGCAGCCCGACTAGCAACTACAATGAGCAGTTCTTC. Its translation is CASSPTSNYNEQFF.

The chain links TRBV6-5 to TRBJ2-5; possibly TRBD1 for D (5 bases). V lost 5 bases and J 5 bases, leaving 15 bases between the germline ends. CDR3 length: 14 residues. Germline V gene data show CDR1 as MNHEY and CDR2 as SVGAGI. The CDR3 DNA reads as TGTGCCAGCAGTGACCACAGGTCCAGGGAGACCCAGTACTTC. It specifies CASSDHRSRETQYF.

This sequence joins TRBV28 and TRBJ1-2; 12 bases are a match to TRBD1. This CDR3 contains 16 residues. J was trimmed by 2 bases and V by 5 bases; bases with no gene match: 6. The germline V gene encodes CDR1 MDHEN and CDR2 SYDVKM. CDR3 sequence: CASSPGTGGWNYGYTF. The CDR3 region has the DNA TGTGCCAGCAGTCCCGGGACAGGGGGCTGGAACTATGGCTACACCTTC.

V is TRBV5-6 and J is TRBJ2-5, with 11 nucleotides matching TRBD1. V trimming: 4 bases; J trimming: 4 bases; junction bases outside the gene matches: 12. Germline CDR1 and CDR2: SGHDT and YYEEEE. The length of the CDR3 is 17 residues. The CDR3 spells CASSRPRTGGYLETQYF. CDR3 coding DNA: TGTGCCAGCAGCCGACCTCGGACAGGGGGCTACCTAGAGACCCAGTACTTC.

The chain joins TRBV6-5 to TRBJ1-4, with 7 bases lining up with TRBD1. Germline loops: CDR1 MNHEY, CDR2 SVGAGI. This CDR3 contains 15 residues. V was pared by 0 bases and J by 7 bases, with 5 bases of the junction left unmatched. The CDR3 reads CASSYSPGGREKLFF. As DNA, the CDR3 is TGTGCCAGCAGTTACTCACCAGGGGGGCGTGAAAAACTGTTTTTT.

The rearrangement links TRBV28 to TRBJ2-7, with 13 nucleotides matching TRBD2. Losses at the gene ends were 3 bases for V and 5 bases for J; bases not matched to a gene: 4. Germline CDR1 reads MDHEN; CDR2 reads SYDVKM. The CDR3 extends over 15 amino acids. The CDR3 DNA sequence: TGTGCCAGCAGTTTTGCGACTAGCGGGAGGAACGAGCAGTACTTC. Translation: CASSFATSGRNEQYF.

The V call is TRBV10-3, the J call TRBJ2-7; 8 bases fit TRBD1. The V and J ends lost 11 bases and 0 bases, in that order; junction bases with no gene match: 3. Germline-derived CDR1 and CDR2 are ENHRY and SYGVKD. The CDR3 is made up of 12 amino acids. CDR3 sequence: CASGQDSYEQYF. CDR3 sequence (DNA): TGTGCCTCGGGACAGGACTCCTACGAGCAGTACTTC.